This TCR beta chain was recorded in a study of radiation and T cells in renal cell carcinoma. TCRdb's table, derived via immunoSEQ multiplex PCR, lists solely in-frame clones and lacks some. The table shows some 120,000 clones, with roughly 77% occurring only once. Time point: blood 2 weeks post-SBRT. The treatment: 15 Gy SBRT to primary tumor, nephrectomy 4 weeks later. The tumor was a clear cell renal cell carcinoma. The germline V gene encodes CDR1 LGHNA and CDR2 YSLEER. There are 13 residues in the CDR3. The ends were cut back, 3 bases at V and 6 bases at J, with 9 bases in the middle. The sample in question was blood, obtained from a patient whose treatment included radiotherapy and nephrectomy. The chain carries TRBV4-3 and TRBJ2-1; D gene ambiguous. The origin of this receptor is a woman between 55 and 75 years old with renal cell carcinoma. CDR3 DNA sequence: TGCGCCAGCAGCCAGGGTGGAGTCAATGAGCAGTTCTTC. Protein: CASSQGGVNEQFF.